The rows below give T cell receptor beta chains drawn from one sample of a study of T cell repertoires in cytomegalovirus infection. TCRdb re-analysed the reads in MiXCR, keeping a single row per CDR3 protein. The table includes fewer than 300,000 distinct CDR3 sequences, roughly 24% detected once. Sequenced sample: PBMCs. The receptors shown here come from a human donor in good health (CMV status not recorded). Some clones in this sample may be carry-over from other donors' samples. Both conserved end residues are part of each CDR3. Each record gives: clone size, J gene, V gene, CDR3 protein. Size values are once, few and many counts, or a class for expanded clones, and some rows have none.

>few|TRBJ1-4|TRBV4-3
CASSQDPQGHGKKLFF
>few|TRBJ2-7|TRBV4-1
CASSQPGQGNYEQYF
>.|TRBJ2-3|TRBV19
CASCLGGLIGGDTQYF
>.|TRBJ2-5|TRBV18
CASSPSGAETQYF
>.|TRBJ2-7|TRBV4-2
CASSQEFRETEQYF
>many|TRBJ1-1|TRBV6-2/TRBV6-3
CASSPYRDTEAFF
>.|TRBJ2-5|TRBV15
CATSSHRGGETQYF
>many|TRBJ2-1|TRBV7-6
CASSPTLGTLGYNEQFF
>many|TRBJ1-4|TRBV7-2
CASSLAPTGVREKLFF
>.|TRBJ2-2|TRBV7-3
CASSRPTSGSGRRELFF
>.|TRBJ1-5|TRBV20-1
CSARDRRGGPQHF
>.|TRBJ2-3|TRBV5-1
CASSPDPLGGDTQYF
>few|TRBJ2-4|TRBV10-3
CAISVSGGMVNIQYF